This section outlines one T cell receptor beta chain sequence together with its context. Its specificity is unknown. Other DNA sequences in this specimen translate into the identical CDR3. CDR1 and CDR2 (germline): SGHDT, YYEEEE. CDR3 length: 14 residues. Trimming removed 4 bases from V and 8 bases from J; junction bases left unmatched: 10. Lysates of CMV-infected fibroblasts at around 9.1 ug/mL stimulated these cells. Sorted nonresponding memory CD4+ T cells were CD40L-negative, CD69-negative, CD45RO-high. The immunoSEQ assay was version 4, run in survey mode. Measured with immunoSEQ multiplex PCR; TCRdb has only the in-frame clones, and not every one. The sample shows 40,000 to 50,000 clones, about four fifths of them seen only once. This record comes from a study of persistence of HIV-infected CD4 T cells. Study-level information: CD4+ T cells responding to CMV or HIV-1 Gag were isolated. Regarding the study as a whole: Within sorted populations, more oligoclonal TCRs accompanied more oligoclonal proviruses.

The TCR sequence derives from an adult man with HIV who was CMV-seropositive. This sample comprised CD4+ T cells sorted from PBMCs after approximately 20-hour stimulation, obtained from a patient who received antiretroviral therapy. The chain couples TRBV5-6 to TRBJ1-2, with 8 bases matching TRBD1. The CDR3 coding sequence is TGTGCCAGCAGCCCTGGACAGGGCGGGTACGGCTACACCTTC. Amino acids: CASSPGQGGYGYTF.